Listed here are 9 T cell receptor beta chains from one sample, sequenced in a study of identical twins. TCRdb analysed the 5' RACE reads with MiXCR anew, one entry per CDR3 protein. The sample includes over 200,000 distinct CDR3 sequences, roughly a tenth seen only once; the top ten take 10%. Sample: memory T cells sorted from blood. Every receptor here comes from a man aged 45-60 years in good health.

This chain connects TRBV11-2 to TRBJ2-3, with a tentative D call TRBD2 (6 bases). CDR1 SGHAT and CDR2 FQNNGV come from the germline V gene. CDR3 size: 15 residues. V gave up 3 bases and J gave up 0 bases, with 10 bases separating them. The CDR3 sequence: CASSFGAGSTDTQYF. As DNA, the CDR3 is TGTGCCAGCAGCTTTGGTGCGGGGAGCACAGATACGCAGTATTTT.

This clonotype has a count of ten or more. This sequence joins TRBV6-2 or TRBV6-3 and TRBJ2-5; possible D gene TRBD1, 6 bases. Germline CDR1 reads MNHEY; CDR2 reads SVGEGT. The CDR3 extends over 16 amino acids. V was trimmed by 0 bases and J by 4 bases, leaving 15 bases between them. In DNA form, the CDR3 reads TGTGCCAGCAGTTACTCGAGCAGGGGACGAGGAGAGACCCAGTACTTC. Translation gives CASSYSSRGRGETQYF.

On this clonotype: A much larger clone sits a single nucleotide away, making a read error possible. This chain links TRBV9 with TRBJ2-7; no clear D gene. Per the germline V gene, CDR1 is SGDLS and CDR2 is YYNGEE. The CDR3 spans 13 residues. CDR3 residues: CACSVRPSYEQYF. The CDR3 DNA reads as TGTGCCTGCAGCGTGAGGCCCTCCTACGAGCAGTACTTC.

The chain links TRBV9 to TRBJ2-3; 10 bases map to TRBD2. V shed 3 bases, J shed 4 bases, and the junction held 8 bases outside the gene matches. The CDR3 consists of 16 residues. Germline lookup yields CDR1 SGDLS and CDR2 YYNGEE. CDR3 coding DNA: TGTGCCAGCAGCGCCCCGGGACTAGCGTACTCAGATACGCAGTATTTT. Amino acids: CASSAPGLAYSDTQYF.

The J gene is TRBJ1-5, the V gene TRBV20-1, with 7 bases identical to TRBD1. CDR1 and CDR2 from the germline V gene are DFQATT and SNEGSKA (reference sequence). CDR3 length equals 12 residues. J gave up 4 bases and V 6 bases, and 3 bases lay outside the gene matches. As DNA, the CDR3 is TGCAGTGCCGGACAGGTAAATCAGCCCCAGCATTTT. Its protein product is CSAGQVNQPQHF.

This clonotype was recorded many times. The rearrangement links TRBV6-2 or TRBV6-3 to TRBJ2-2; D is perhaps TRBD1 or TRBD2 (5 bases each). CDR3 length equals 17 residues. V gave up 0 bases and J gave up 1 base, with 12 bases separating them. Looked up from germline, CDR1 is MNHEY and CDR2 is SVGEGT. CDR3 coding DNA: TGTGCCAGCAGTTACTCGTCAAGGGGAGTGAACACCGGGGAGCTGTTTTTT. This gives the protein CASSYSSRGVNTGELFF.

The chain links TRBV5-1 to TRBJ2-1; the match to TRBD2 covers 11 bases. The germline V gene encodes CDR1 SGHRS and CDR2 YFSETQ. V shed 0 bases, J shed 10 bases, and the junction held 6 bases outside the gene matches. The CDR3 runs 15 residues. DNA of the CDR3: TGCGCCAGCAGCTTGGCGGCTAGCGGGGGGTGGGAGCAGTTCTTC. Encoded protein: CASSLAASGGWEQFF.

This clonotype was seen ten or more times. The genes are TRBV6-5 and TRBJ2-5; D not resolved. Trimming stripped 4 bases from V and 1 base from J, with 7 bases between. Germline CDR1 and CDR2: MNHEY and SVGAGI. CDR3 length: 13 amino acids. DNA of the CDR3: TGTGCCAGCAGTTTCCCGACCCAAGAGACCCAGTACTTC. It specifies CASSFPTQETQYF.

The DNA for the CDR3 is TGCAGTTGTTGGAGGAGGGAGAACACTGAAGCTTTCTTT. Translated: CSCWRRENTEAFF. J is TRBJ1-1 and V is TRBV20-1; D remains unclear. CDR1 and CDR2 (germline): DFQATT, SNEGSKA (reference sequence). The CDR3 has 13 residues. Trimming pared 8 bases from V and 1 base from J, leaving 14 bases between.